One and the same sample provided the 26 T cell receptor beta chains below, sequenced in a study of T cells in Graves' hyperthyroidism and ophthalmopathy. RNA transcripts provided the source from which TCR beta CDR3 regions were amplified. HTBI primers were the set used in a first-round RT-PCR of the TCR CDR3. TCRdb used MiXCR to reprocess the multiplex PCR reads, holding one entry per CDR3 protein. Altogether over 250,000 distinct CDR3 sequences are present, roughly 22% being singletons, with the ten largest covering under 65%. Sample: blood. Receptors were obtained from a man younger than 40 with Graves' ophthalmopathy.

This clonotype was observed a few times. The chain carries TRBV9 and TRBJ2-3; D remains unclear. This CDR3 comprises 15 residues. Germline CDR1 reads SGDLS; CDR2 reads YYNGEE. V dropped 6 bases and J dropped 0 bases, with 14 bases sitting between them. The CDR3 DNA reads as TGTGCCAGCACAGAAAACGGACGGAGCACAGATACGCAGTATTTT. Amino acid sequence: CASTENGRSTDTQYF.

This chain joins TRBV28 and TRBJ1-2, with 7 bases lining up with TRBD1. The V segment lost 7 bases and the J segment 3 bases; nucleotides outside the gene matches: 8. There are 14 residues in the CDR3. Germline CDR1 MDHEN, CDR2 SYDVKM. The CDR3 DNA reads TGTGCCAGCAAACCCCAGGGACAGTACTATGGCTACACCTTC. Translating gives CASKPQGQYYGYTF.

This clonotype was seen a handful of times. The chain has TRBV7-8 and TRBJ2-1; D is unresolved. The CDR3 consists of 14 residues. Germline values: CDR1 SGHVS, CDR2 FQNEAQ. Trimming removed 0 bases from V and 0 bases from J, with 3 bases in between. The CDR3: CASSLAASYNEQFF. The CDR3, as DNA: TGTGCCAGCAGCTTAGCGGCCTCCTACAATGAGCAGTTCTTC.

This clonotype was seen a few times. V gene TRBV5-1 combines with J gene TRBJ2-3; 14 positions match TRBD2. V shed 5 bases and J 2 bases; nucleotides not matched to a gene: 4. The CDR3 totals 16 residues. Germline values: CDR1 SGHRS, CDR2 YFSETQ. For the CDR3, the DNA is TGCGCCAGCAGTCGGACTAGCGGGAGGAACACAGATACGCAGTATTTT. This translates into CASSRTSGRNTDTQYF.

This clonotype was seen repeatedly, ten times or more. J is TRBJ2-1 and V is TRBV11-2; D possibly corresponds to TRBD2 (6 bases). V was shortened by 1 base and J by 8 bases, with 15 bases between the two germline ends. Germline CDR1 reads SGHAT; CDR2 reads FQNNGV. CDR3 length: 15 residues. DNA for the CDR3: TGTGCCAGCAGCTTAGGGGACGGGAGTCGCTATGAGCAGTTCTTC. It encodes CASSLGDGSRYEQFF.

This clonotype was seen a few times. The CDR3 nucleotides are TGCAGTGCTTCGACAGGGATAAACTATGGCTACACCTTC. The encoded protein is CSASTGINYGYTF. The rearrangement uses TRBV20-1 and TRBJ1-2; TRBD1 aligns across 7 bases. With V trimmed by 5 bases and J by 2 bases, 5 bases remained unmatched. The length of the CDR3 is 13 residues. CDR1 is DFQATT and CDR2 is SNEGSKA in the germline V gene (reference sequence).

This clonotype came up many times. V usage is TRBV7-6 and J usage is TRBJ2-3; 10 positions match TRBD2. CDR3 size: 16 residues. Germline V gene lookup returns CDR1 SGHVS and CDR2 FNYEAQ. V was clipped by 5 bases and J by 4 bases; unmatched bases: 9. The CDR3 DNA reads TGTGCCAGCAGCCCACGAGCGGGGGGGGTCGCAGATACGCAGTATTTT. Amino acids: CASSPRAGGVADTQYF.

Many counts were recorded for this clonotype. CDR3 sequence: CASSSGAGVHYEQYF. The CDR3 nucleotides read TGCGCCAGCAGCTCAGGTGCCGGGGTTCACTACGAGCAGTACTTC. The rearrangement links TRBV5-1 to TRBJ2-7; a weak D match, TRBD2 (5 bases). This CDR3 comprises 15 residues. Germline V gene lookup returns CDR1 SGHRS and CDR2 YFSETQ. Trimming pared 3 bases from V and 3 bases from J, leaving 16 bases between.

This clonotype was seen a few times. J is TRBJ1-6 and V is TRBV14, with D uncertain. Trimming took 1 base from V and 14 from J, leaving 9 bases between them. The CDR3 runs 12 residues. In germline, CDR1 is SGHDN, CDR2 FVKESK. CDR3 bases: TGTGCCAGCAGCCAAGGTGTAGGGACCCTCCACTTT. Residues: CASSQGVGTLHF.

This clonotype occurred a few times. The chain links TRBV19 to TRBJ1-4, with no clear D. Germline V gene data show CDR1 as LNHDA and CDR2 as SQIVND (reference sequence). This CDR3 region has 17 residues. Trimming shortened V by 5 bases and J by 0 bases, and 16 bases separated the two germline ends. Here the CDR3 reads CASSPGRRVATNEKLFF. Written as DNA, the CDR3 is TGTGCCAGTAGTCCCGGGAGGAGGGTTGCAACTAATGAAAAACTGTTTTTT. Complete variable domain (other parts from reference TRBV19 and TRBJ1-4): DGGITQSPKYLFRKEGQNVTLSCEQNLNHDAMYWYRQDPGQGLRLIYYSQIVNDFQKGDIAEGYSVSREKKESFPLTVTSAQKNPTAFYLCASSPGRRVATNEKLFFGSGTQLSVL.

The chain combines TRBV5-1 with TRBJ2-2; either TRBD1 or TRBD2 may fit D (5 bases each). Germline CDR1 is SGHRS and CDR2 is YFSETQ. Trimming stripped 4 bases from V and 4 bases from J, with 11 bases between. This CDR3 region has 14 residues. This chain's CDR3 is CASSRDLATGELFF. The CDR3, as DNA: TGCGCCAGCAGCCGGGACCTCGCCACCGGGGAGCTGTTTTTT.

This clonotype was seen at least ten times. V usage is TRBV3-1 and J usage is TRBJ1-1; unclear D gene. Per germline, CDR1 LGHDT and CDR2 YNNKEL (reference sequence). The CDR3 spans 14 residues. Trimming left V 4 bases short and J 8 bases short, with 17 bases between. CDR3 sequence reads: CASSLPGGKGEAFF. The CDR3 DNA follows: TGTGCCAGCAGCCTACCCGGCGGAAAAGGAGAAGCTTTCTTT.

This clonotype was found many times. The genes are TRBV11-3 and TRBJ2-1; perhaps TRBD2 as D (5 bases). The CDR3 covers 17 residues. Germline CDR1 reads SGHNT; CDR2 reads YENEEA. V lost 5 bases and J 3 bases, leaving 20 bases between the germline ends. For the CDR3, the DNA is TGTGCCAGCAGCCCAGGAAGGGTGGGAGTGTTCTACAATGAGCAGTTCTTC. Residues: CASSPGRVGVFYNEQFF.

This clonotype appeared a few times. This chain links TRBV28 with TRBJ2-3; 7 bases are a match to TRBD2. This CDR3 spans 16 amino acids. Trimming removed 2 bases from V and 4 bases from J; junction bases left unmatched: 9. Germline assignment: CDR1 MDHEN and CDR2 SYDVKM. The CDR3 sequence: CASSLRAGVSPDTQYF. The CDR3 DNA reads as TGTGCCAGCAGTTTAAGGGCGGGAGTGTCCCCAGATACGCAGTATTTT.

The table lists this clonotype with many counts. The chain carries TRBV28 and TRBJ2-1, with TRBD1 matching 9 bases. This CDR3 has 15 residues. After removal of 2 bases from V and 7 bases from J, the junction contained 6 bases not matched to a gene. The V gene's germline CDR1 is MDHEN and CDR2 SYDVKM. DNA of the CDR3: TGTGCCAGCAGTTTAATGGGGACAGGGACTAATGAGCAGTTCTTC. Its translation is CASSLMGTGTNEQFF.

The chain employs TRBV6-2 or TRBV6-3 and TRBJ2-1; D is perhaps TRBD2 (6 bases). Trimming stripped 7 bases from V and 4 bases from J, with 14 bases between. Germline V gene sequence: CDR1 MNHEY, CDR2 SVGEGT. The CDR3 runs 14 residues. This chain's CDR3 is CASTRAGWYNEQFF. The CDR3 bases are TGTGCCAGCACCAGGGCGGGGTGGTACAATGAGCAGTTCTTC.

The V gene is TRBV24-1, the J gene TRBJ2-2, with TRBD2 matching over 12 bases. This CDR3 region has 20 residues. V gave up 1 base and J gave up 0 bases; unmatched junction bases: 8. The germline V gene has CDR1 KGHDR and CDR2 SFDVKD. The CDR3: CATSDFLAGGPIPNTGELFF. CDR3 in DNA: TGTGCCACCAGTGATTTTCTAGCGGGAGGGCCTATCCCGAACACCGGGGAGCTGTTTTTT.

The rearrangement links TRBV4-2 to TRBJ2-2; 7 bases map to TRBD2. Germline lookup yields CDR1 LGHNA and CDR2 YNFKEQ. CDR3 length equals 16 residues. Losses at the gene ends were 1 base for V and 0 bases for J; bases not matched to a gene: 2. The CDR3 nucleotides read TGTGCCAGCAGCCAAGCAACTAGCGCGAACACCGGGGAGCTGTTTTTT. Its translation: CASSQATSANTGELFF.

This clonotype was counted once. This may be a read error, as it is one base from a much larger clone. V is TRBV6-1 and J is TRBJ2-4; TRBD1 aligns across 7 bases. V dropped 3 bases and J dropped 6; count of bases not matched to a gene: 5. Germline-derived CDR1 and CDR2 are MNHNS and SASEGT. The CDR3 contains 14 residues. This CDR3 reads CASSESGGRNIQYF. The CDR3 DNA is TGTGCCAGCAGTGAGTCAGGGGGACGAAACATTCAGTACTTC.

This clonotype has only a few counts. The chain couples TRBV28 to TRBJ1-6; the match to TRBD1 covers 8 bases. The V and J ends lost 5 bases and 9 bases, in that order; junction bases with no gene match: 6. CDR1 is MDHEN, CDR2 SYDVKM, per germline. This CDR3 has 14 residues. CDR3 sequence reads: CASSTGTGLSPLHF. The CDR3 DNA follows: TGTGCCAGCAGTACCGGGACAGGACTTTCACCCCTCCACTTT.

This clonotype was seen a few times. The gene calls are TRBV7-6 and TRBJ2-1, with 7 bases aligning to TRBD2. Germline assignment: CDR1 SGHVS and CDR2 FNYEAQ. The CDR3 loop spans 15 amino acids. Trimming cost V 5 bases and J 9 bases; bases outside gene matches: 13. The CDR3 bases are TGTGCCAGCAGCCCAACTATGGGGCGGGAGATTGAGCAGTTCTTC. It encodes CASSPTMGREIEQFF.

This clonotype was counted between two and nine times. This chain uses TRBV6-2 or TRBV6-3 with TRBJ2-7, with 11 bases matching TRBD2. Germline-derived CDR1 and CDR2 are MNHEY and SVGEGT. The CDR3 contains 18 residues. The V segment lost 4 bases and the J segment 3 bases; nucleotides outside the gene matches: 14. In DNA, the CDR3 is TGTGCCAGCAGTTTTAACCCTTTTAGCGGGAGGGCCGACTACGAGCAGTACTTC. Residues: CASSFNPFSGRADYEQYF.

This clonotype was observed a handful of times. V gene TRBV7-2 combines with J gene TRBJ2-7, with 7 bases matching TRBD2. V trimming: 5 bases; J trimming: 4 bases; junction bases outside the gene matches: 11. Per the germline V gene, CDR1 is SGHTA and CDR2 is FQGNSA. The CDR3 contains 15 residues. CDR3 loop: CASSPRAGELYEQYF. CDR3 DNA: TGTGCCAGCAGCCCTCGGGCGGGAGAATTGTACGAGCAGTACTTC.

This clonotype was counted only a few times. The gene calls are TRBV5-1 and TRBJ2-4; maybe TRBD1 (5 bases). CDR1 and CDR2 from the germline V gene are SGHRS and YFSETQ. The V and J ends lost 3 bases and 4 bases respectively, with 14 bases between them. The CDR3 loop spans 15 amino acids. The CDR3 here is CASSSPGQGKNIQYF. CDR3 nucleotides: TGCGCCAGCAGCTCCCCAGGGCAGGGAAAAAACATTCAGTACTTC.

This chain links TRBV20-1 with TRBJ2-5; D gene uncertain. The CDR3 is made up of 14 amino acids. V was clipped by 0 bases and J by 4 bases, with 12 bases between them. Germline V lookup: CDR1 DFQATT, CDR2 SNEGSKA (reference sequence). CDR3 in DNA: TGCAGTGCTAGAGAACACGCAAGCGTAGAGACCCAGTACTTC. It codes for CSAREHASVETQYF.

The V gene is TRBV29-1, the J gene TRBJ2-1, with 12 nucleotides matching TRBD2. The length of the CDR3 is 14 residues. Trimming removed 6 bases from V and 10 bases from J; junction bases left unmatched: 10. The germline CDR1 and CDR2 sequences are SQVTM and ANQGSEA. The CDR3 spells CSVVLAGGLREQFF. The CDR3 nucleotides read TGCAGCGTGGTCCTAGCGGGAGGGCTACGAGAGCAGTTCTTC.